The T cell receptor (beta chain) described here comes from a study of blood T cell repertoires in COVID-19. Study information: Acute and convalescent COVID-19 samples came from the United States, Italy and Spain. Sources were T cells, B-cell-depleted T cells, or PBMCs; the material itself was cDNA or gDNA.

The germline gives CDR1 MGHRA, CDR2 YSYEKL. Between the trimmed V and J ends, which lost 1 base and 4 bases, there was a span of 14 bases. The CDR3 runs to 17 residues. Original methodology: Scientists estimated how many nucleated cells there were by amplifying reference gene primers. The protocol was immunoSEQ multiplex PCR, while the TCRdb copy is restricted to in-frame clones and leaves out a portion. V and J calls plus clone size are reproduced from that table; the DNA served to infer D and trimming. The profile shows roughly 48,000 clones, over 70% of them singletons. The receptor comes from a man between 65 and 80 years old with acute or convalescent COVID-19. The V gene is TRBV4-1, the J gene TRBJ1-6, with D possibly TRBD1 on 5 matching bases. The sample comprised peripheral blood. The CDR3 region has the DNA TGCGCCAGCAGCCAAGTTGGACGGGGGGATTATAATTCACCCCTCCACTTT. The encoded protein is CASSQVGRGDYNSPLHF.